The present T cell receptor (beta chain) was sequenced within a study of cytomegalovirus exposure and HLA in healthy donors. Across the study: In terms of ancestry, the Caucasian-associated cluster contained roughly 81% of the roughly 360 genotyped donors. General study results and limits: Most TCR sequences were seen very rarely across donors, but some public TCRs occurred in many.

Comments on this clone: Its antigen is still unknown.

V lost 4 bases and J 2 bases, leaving 27 bases between the germline ends. Germline CDR1 MNHEY, CDR2 SMNVEV (reference sequence). The CDR3 length is 19 residues. Amplification used 60 Vbeta primers and 13 Jbeta primers. Measured with immunoSEQ multiplex PCR; TCRdb has only the in-frame clones, and not every one. The sample has roughly 150,000 clones; about 81% are singletons. The source of this sequence is a girl aged 5 to 17 in good health and CMV-seropositive. The gene calls are TRBV27 and TRBJ2-7; D remains unclear. What was sequenced was PBMCs. The CDR3 protein is CASSSRFISSSNFTYEQYF. The DNA for the CDR3 is TGTGCCAGCAGTTCTCGCTTTATCTCTTCCTCGAACTTTACCTACGAGCAGTACTTC.